Sequencing of this T cell receptor beta chain was carried out in a study of response to subunit inactivated influenza vaccine. This clonotype was counted many times. TCRdb re-derived calls from the RT-PCR reads in MiXCR, one entry per CDR3 protein. Of approximately 530,000 distinct CDR3 sequences listed, 6.5% to 8% are singletons. The source material was PBMCs from blood, sampled around 25 months after vaccination. This receptor was taken from a man aged 50-75 years who received an inactivated influenza vaccine.

CDR3 nucleotides: TGTGCCAGTGGGGGGGCCAAAAACATTCAGTACTTC. This codes for CASGGAKNIQYF. This chain joins TRBV7-8 and TRBJ2-4; D may be TRBD2 (6 bases). V dropped 9 bases and J dropped 1 base, with 7 bases sitting between them. Germline CDR1 SGHVS, CDR2 FQNEAQ. The CDR3 length is 12 residues.